The sequence of this T cell receptor beta chain was determined in a study of OX40 agonist ivuxolimab in advanced cancers. Study overall: Age averaged about 60 years (range roughly 23 to 79), and more than 80% were male. Checkpoint inhibitors had been given previously to around 38% of patients.

Libraries were prepared by immunoSEQ multiplex PCR; TCRdb keeps only in-frame clonotypes and omits some of them. This table has 60,000 to 75,000 clones, 87% appearing once. Points on this clone: Its antigen is not identified.

Germline CDR1 and CDR2: MRHNA and SNTAGT. Unmatched junction bases numbered 10, after V lost 8 bases and J lost 7 bases. This CDR3 contains 15 residues. Regarding the study as a whole: CD8+ T cells showed, on average, more clonal expansion than CD4+ cells.

Source: CD4+ or CD8+ T cells sorted from blood, taken in a trial of the OX40 agonist ivuxolimab. The V gene is TRBV6-4, the J gene TRBJ2-2; 10 bases are a match to TRBD2. This TCR came from an adult with an advanced solid tumor such as melanoma, head and neck, liver or kidney cancer. The CDR3 here is CASEIEAGGSGELFF. DNA of the CDR3: TGTGCCAGCGAAATCGAAGCGGGAGGGAGCGGGGAGCTGTTTTTT.